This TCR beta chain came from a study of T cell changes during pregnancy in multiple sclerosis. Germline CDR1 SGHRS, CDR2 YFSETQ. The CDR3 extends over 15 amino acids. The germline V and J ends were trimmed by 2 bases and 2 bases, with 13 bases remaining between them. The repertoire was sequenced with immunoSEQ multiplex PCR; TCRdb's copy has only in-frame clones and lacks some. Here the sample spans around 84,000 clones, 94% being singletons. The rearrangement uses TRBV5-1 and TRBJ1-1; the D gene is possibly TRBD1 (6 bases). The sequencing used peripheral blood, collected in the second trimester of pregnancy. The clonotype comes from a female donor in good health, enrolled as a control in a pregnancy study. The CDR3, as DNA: TGCGCCAGCAGCTTATCAGGGGACCTAAACACTGAAGCTTTCTTT. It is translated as CASSLSGDLNTEAFF.